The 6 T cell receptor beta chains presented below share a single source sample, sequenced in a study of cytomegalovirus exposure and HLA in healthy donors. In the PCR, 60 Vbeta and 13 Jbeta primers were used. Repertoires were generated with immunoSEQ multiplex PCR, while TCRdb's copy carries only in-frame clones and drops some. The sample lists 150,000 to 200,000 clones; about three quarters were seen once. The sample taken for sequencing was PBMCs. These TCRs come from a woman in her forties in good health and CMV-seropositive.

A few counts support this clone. CDR3 amino acids: CASTPTGSTEAFF. Here the CDR3 DNA reads TGTGCCAGCACTCCAACAGGGAGCACTGAAGCTTTCTTT. The chain uses TRBV5-8 and TRBJ1-1; weak D call: TRBD1 (6 bases). Germline V CDR1 and CDR2: SGHTS, YDEGEE. V was cut by 6 bases and J by 4 bases, with 13 bases left in between. This CDR3 region has 13 residues. Full variable domain (outside the CDR3, taken from reference TRBV5-8 and TRBJ1-1): EAGVTQSPTHLIKTRGQQATLRCSPISGHTSVYWYQQALGLGLQFLLWYDEGEERNRGNFPPRFSGRQFPNYSSELNVNALELEDSALYLCASTPTGSTEAFFGQGTRLTVV.

The CDR3 loop is CASSLANRGQYNEQFF. The CDR3 DNA reads as TGCGCCAGCAGCTTGGCTAACAGGGGGCAATACAATGAGCAGTTCTTC. V gene TRBV5-1 combines with J gene TRBJ2-1; 9 bases fit TRBD1. In germline, CDR1 is SGHRS, CDR2 YFSETQ. The length of the CDR3 is 16 residues. The junction had 5 bases not matched to a gene; V was cut back by 0 bases and J by 4 bases.

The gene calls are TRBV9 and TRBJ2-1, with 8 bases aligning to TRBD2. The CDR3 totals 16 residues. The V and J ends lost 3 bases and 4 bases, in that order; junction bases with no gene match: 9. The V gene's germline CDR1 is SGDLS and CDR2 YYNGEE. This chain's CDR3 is CASSEGGGGTYNEQFF. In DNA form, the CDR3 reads TGTGCCAGCAGCGAGGGCGGCGGGGGGACTTACAATGAGCAGTTCTTC.

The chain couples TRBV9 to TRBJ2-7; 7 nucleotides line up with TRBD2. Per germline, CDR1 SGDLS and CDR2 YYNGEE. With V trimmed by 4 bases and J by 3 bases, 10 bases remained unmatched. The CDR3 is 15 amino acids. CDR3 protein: CASSSGEGSGYEQYF. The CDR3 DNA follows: TGTGCCAGCAGCTCTGGGGAGGGGTCCGGCTACGAGCAGTACTTC.

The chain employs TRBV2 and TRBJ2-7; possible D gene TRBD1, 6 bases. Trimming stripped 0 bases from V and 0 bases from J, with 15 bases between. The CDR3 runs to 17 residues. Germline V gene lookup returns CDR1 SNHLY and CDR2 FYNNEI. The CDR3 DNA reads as TGTGCCAGCAGTGAAGCGCTTCAGGGGCTGAGCTCCTACGAGCAGTACTTC. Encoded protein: CASSEALQGLSSYEQYF.

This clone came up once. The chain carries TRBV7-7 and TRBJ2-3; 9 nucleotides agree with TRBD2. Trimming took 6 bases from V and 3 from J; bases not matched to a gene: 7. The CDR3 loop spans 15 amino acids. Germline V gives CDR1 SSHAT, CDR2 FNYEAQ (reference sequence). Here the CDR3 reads CASSGGTSRTDTQYF. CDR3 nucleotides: TGTGCCAGCAGTGGAGGGACTAGCAGGACAGATACGCAGTATTTT.